This T cell receptor beta chain stems from a study of graft-versus-host responses after intestinal transplantation. The overall study: Every transplant recipient was induced with anti-thymocyte globulin, then maintained on tacrolimus and steroids for two to three years.

The CDR3 extends over 13 amino acids. V gave up 3 bases and J gave up 2 bases, with 5 bases separating them. Germline V gene sequence: CDR1 SNHLY, CDR2 FYNNEI. The repertoire was sequenced with immunoSEQ multiplex PCR; TCRdb's copy has only in-frame clones and lacks some. Altogether around 71,000 clones are present, approximately 92% being singletons, with the ten largest covering 6.5% to 8%. Sequenced here: bone marrow, sampled 700 to 850 days after intestinal transplantation. This TCR came from a human patient who received an intestinal transplant, so some T cells may come from the graft donor. This sequence joins TRBV2 and TRBJ2-4; TRBD1 or TRBD2 may be the D gene (5 bases each). CDR3 DNA sequence: TGTGCCAGCAGTGAGGGACCCAAAAACATTCAGTACTTC. It codes for CASSEGPKNIQYF.